One sample yielded the 10 T cell receptor beta chains listed below, sequenced in a study of shared clonotypes between healthy human individuals. Generated by immunoSEQ multiplex PCR, the TCRdb table keeps only in-frame clones and is missing some. Among roughly 1 million clones listed, approximately 80% were seen once. Sequencing used memory CD4+ T cells from PBMCs. Subset specified: CD45RA-negative fraction. The receptors derive from a man aged 18-30 years in good health. Some clones in this sample may be carry-over from other donors' samples.

This rearrangement joins TRBV13 to TRBJ2-3; no reliable D call. Per the germline V gene, CDR1 is PRHDT and CDR2 is FYEKMQ (reference sequence). V gave up 4 bases and J gave up 6 bases, with 17 bases separating them. The CDR3 is 15 residues long. This chain's CDR3 is CASSSGPTTSDTQYF. CDR3 in DNA: TGTGCCAGCAGCTCTGGCCCCACCACTTCGGATACGCAGTATTTT.

This clone was detected a few times. CDR3 sequence reads: CASSIFPAGLLSGNTIYF. DNA for the CDR3: TGTGCCAGTAGTATATTCCCGGCAGGCCTACTCTCTGGAAACACCATATATTTT. The rearrangement links TRBV19 to TRBJ1-3, with D unclear. Germline loops: CDR1 LNHDA, CDR2 SQIVND (reference sequence). Trimming pared 2 bases from V and 0 bases from J, leaving 17 bases between. The length of the CDR3 is 18 residues.

The V call is TRBV19, the J call TRBJ2-7; D is possibly TRBD2 (5 bases). Germline loops: CDR1 LNHDA, CDR2 SQIVND (reference sequence). With 5 bases removed from V and 6 bases from J, the gap between germline ends came to 11 bases. The CDR3 totals 12 residues. This CDR3 reads CASSFGVSEQYF. The CDR3, as DNA: TGTGCCAGTAGTTTCGGGGTCTCCGAGCAGTACTTC.

The rearrangement uses TRBV28 and TRBJ2-4; D may match TRBD1 or TRBD2 (6 bases each). Trimming pared 3 bases from V and 6 bases from J, leaving 18 bases between. The CDR3 length is 16 residues. CDR1 is MDHEN, CDR2 SYDVKM, per germline. CDR3 amino acids: CASSFSIGGTPNIQYF. The CDR3, as DNA: TGTGCCAGCAGTTTTTCCATAGGGGGGACACCAAACATTCAGTACTTC.

The chain links TRBV28 to TRBJ2-6, with a possible D match to TRBD2 (6 bases). With 10 bases removed from V and 2 bases from J, the gap between germline ends came to 9 bases. Per germline, CDR1 MDHEN and CDR2 SYDVKM. This CDR3 comprises 13 residues. CDR3 protein: CATGEAGANVLTF. The CDR3 nucleotides read TGTGCCACGGGGGAGGCTGGGGCCAACGTCCTGACTTTC.

The chain combines TRBV18 with TRBJ2-2; D call uncertain. Trimming cost V 2 bases and J 4 bases, with 17 bases left between them. Germline values: CDR1 KGHSH, CDR2 LQKENI. This CDR3 has 17 amino acids. CDR3 coding DNA: TGTGCCAGCTCACCAAGTGGAGTTCAAGTTAGCACCGGGGAGCTGTTTTTT. This encodes CASSPSGVQVSTGELFF.

The V gene is TRBV27, the J gene TRBJ2-7; the match to TRBD1 covers 8 bases. The germline V gene has CDR1 MNHEY and CDR2 SMNVEV (reference sequence). Germline trimming cut 4 bases from V and 5 bases from J; bases unmatched to any gene: 10. There are 15 residues in the CDR3. Written as DNA, the CDR3 is TGTGCCAGCAGTTCGTACAGGGGGAAGATAGACGAGCAGTACTTC. This translates into CASSSYRGKIDEQYF.

This clone was seen just once. This chain connects TRBV30 to TRBJ2-7; 12 bases match TRBD2. This CDR3 has 16 amino acids. Germline CDR1 is GTSNPN and CDR2 is SVGIG (reference sequence). V was clipped by 3 bases and J by 6 bases; unmatched bases: 12. The chain's CDR3 is CAWSPFTSGRRGEQYF. The DNA for the CDR3 is TGTGCCTGGAGCCCCTTTACTAGCGGGAGGAGAGGCGAGCAGTACTTC.

The rearrangement links TRBV7-9 to TRBJ1-5; D may be TRBD1 (6 bases). V was shortened by 5 bases and J by 4 bases, with 9 bases between the two germline ends. This CDR3 contains 13 residues. Germline CDR1 and CDR2: SEHNR and FQNEAQ (reference sequence). The CDR3 nucleotides read TGTGCCAGCAGCGTAACAGGGAATCAGCCCCAGCATTTT. Encoded protein: CASSVTGNQPQHF.

V is TRBV5-1 and J is TRBJ1-1, with D tentatively TRBD1 (6 bases). The germline V and J ends were trimmed by 2 bases and 4 bases, with 12 bases remaining between them. The CDR3 runs to 14 residues. Germline loops: CDR1 SGHRS, CDR2 YFSETQ. The CDR3 region has the DNA TGCGCCAGCAGCTTCAGGGGAAGTAGCACTGAAGCTTTCTTT. The encoded protein is CASSFRGSSTEAFF.